These T cell receptor beta chains were read from a single sample in a study of T cell responses to AZD1222 COVID-19 vaccine. Here immunoSEQ multiplex PCR was the method, and the copy in TCRdb shows in-frame clones only, minus some. The sample has approximately 200,000 clones, around 94% seen once; the top ten hold over 1.5%. The sequenced sample was peripheral blood, obtained 28 days after the second dose of the MenACWY control vaccine. Receptors originate from an adult who received the MenACWY meningococcal vaccine as a control. Each CDR3 is given with its conserved first and last residue. D genes are given only for firm matches. Some rows mark clone size as missing; the rest say once, few, many or name a class of expanded clone.

CDR3nt,CDR3aa,v_gene,d_gene,abundance,j_gene
TGTGCCAGCAGTTTCAGGGGGTCGCAGTACTTC,CASSFRGSQYF,TRBV28,TRBD1,-,TRBJ2-7
TGCGCCAGCAGCTTGCAACCGGGAGGTAACTATGGCTACACCTTC,CASSLQPGGNYGYTF,TRBV5-1,-,-,TRBJ1-2
TGTGCCAGCAGTCCTCACCGGGACTCCTACGAGCAGTACTTC,CASSPHRDSYEQYF,TRBV28,-,-,TRBJ2-7
TGTGCCAGCAGCTTGAAGCGGGGGGGCCCTAATGGGACCCAGTACTTC,CASSLKRGGPNGTQYF,TRBV5-6,TRBD2,-,TRBJ2-5
TGTGCCAGCAGTACAGACAGGGCAGGCTACACCTTC,CASSTDRAGYTF,TRBV28,TRBD1,-,TRBJ1-2
TGTGCCAGCAGCTTAGCCCACTTGTCACCTACCTACGAGCAGTACTTC,CASSLAHLSPTYEQYF,TRBV7-9,-,-,TRBJ2-7
TGTGCCAGCAGTTATAATTCGATCTACGAGCAGTACTTC,CASSYNSIYEQYF,TRBV27,-,-,TRBJ2-7
TGTGCCAGCAGTTCCTCAGAGACTAGCGGGGTCTACAATGAGCAGTTCTTC,CASSSSETSGVYNEQFF,TRBV28,TRBD2,-,TRBJ2-1
TGCGCCAGCAGCCTCACCCCAGGGTCAGATACGCAGTATTTT,CASSLTPGSDTQYF,TRBV5-1,-,-,TRBJ2-3
TGTGCCAGCAGTGGCCGGGCCAGCTCCTACGAGCAGTACTTC,CASSGRASSYEQYF,TRBV28,-,-,TRBJ2-7
TGCGCCAGCAGCCGTGGCAACAGCTATGGCTACACCTTC,CASSRGNSYGYTF,TRBV4-3,-,-,TRBJ1-2
TGTGCCAGCAGAGAACAGGGGACCTACGAGCAGTACTTC,CASREQGTYEQYF,TRBV27,TRBD1,-,TRBJ2-7
TGTGCCAGCAGCCAAATGCAAGGCGAGCAGTACTTC,CASSQMQGEQYF,TRBV3-1/TRBV3-2,-,-,TRBJ2-7
TGTGCCACCAGCAGGGCTATGAGGGGCTCTAATGAAAAACTGTTTTTT,CATSRAMRGSNEKLFF,TRBV15,-,-,TRBJ1-4
TGTGCCAGCAGCCCGCTAGCGGGACCCGCCTACAATGAGCAGTTCTTC,CASSPLAGPAYNEQFF,TRBV3-1/TRBV3-2,TRBD2,-,TRBJ2-1
TGTGCCAGCTCCAGGGGCACAGATACGCAGTATTTT,CASSRGTDTQYF,TRBV12-3/TRBV12-4,-,-,TRBJ2-3
TGTGCCAGCAGCCCCGGGGCGGGAGGCTTCTACGAGCAGTACTTC,CASSPGAGGFYEQYF,TRBV7-2,TRBD2,-,TRBJ2-7
TGCGCCAGCAGCTTGAACAACTATGGCTACACCTTC,CASSLNNYGYTF,TRBV5-1,-,-,TRBJ1-2
TGTGCCTCCGGACAGGGTGGCCAGCCCCAGCATTTT,CASGQGGQPQHF,TRBV30,TRBD1,-,TRBJ1-5
TGTGCCAGCAGCGTAGGAGGTGGGGCGGCCTCCAATGAGCAGTTCTTC,CASSVGGGAASNEQFF,TRBV9,-,-,TRBJ2-1
TGTGCCAGACCCGGACAGCCCGCCTACGAGCAGTACTTC,CARPGQPAYEQYF,TRBV11-3,-,-,TRBJ2-7
TGTGCCAGCAGCCAAGGGAGGGGAGAGACCCAGTACTTC,CASSQGRGETQYF,TRBV3-1/TRBV3-2,-,-,TRBJ2-5
TGTGCCAGCAGTTACTCCAGGGGGCCAGATACGCAGTATTTT,CASSYSRGPDTQYF,TRBV6-6,TRBD1,once,TRBJ2-3
TGTGCCAGCAGTTTATTTCCTCTATACGAGCAGTACTTC,CASSLFPLYEQYF,TRBV28,-,once,TRBJ2-7
TGTGCCAGCAGCGACCACCGGGCCTGGGGGGAAGAGACCCAGTACTTC,CASSDHRAWGEETQYF,TRBV7-9,-,-,TRBJ2-5
TGTGCCAGCAGTTTTGCGGGGCCGGGCTACGAGCAGTACTTC,CASSFAGPGYEQYF,TRBV27,-,-,TRBJ2-7
TGTGCCACCAGTGATTTGTCGGGTGCTGAAGCTTTCTTT,CATSDLSGAEAFF,TRBV24-1,-,-,TRBJ1-1
TGTGCCAGCAGCCTCGGGACCGGCGGCAATGAGCAGTTCTTC,CASSLGTGGNEQFF,TRBV6-4,-,-,TRBJ2-1
TGCAGCGTTGGTCAGGGGGACAATGAGCAGTTCTTC,CSVGQGDNEQFF,TRBV29-1,TRBD1,few,TRBJ2-1
TGTGCCAGCAGCTTTTGGGGGCTCGAGACCCAGTACTTC,CASSFWGLETQYF,TRBV5-4,-,-,TRBJ2-5
TGCGCCAGCAGCCAAGATCGGACCCTCCCTAGCGGCTATGGCTACACCTTC,CASSQDRTLPSGYGYTF,TRBV4-3,-,-,TRBJ1-2
TGTGCCAGCAGCCCAGGGCCCAGGGTCAATCAGCCCCAGCATTTT,CASSPGPRVNQPQHF,TRBV5-6,-,-,TRBJ1-5
TGTGCCAGCAGTTACGGCGGGACTAGCGAGTCCTACGAGCAGTACTTC,CASSYGGTSESYEQYF,TRBV6-6,TRBD2,-,TRBJ2-7
TGTGCCAGTAGTATGGGGAGGGGCAATGAGCAGTTCTTC,CASSMGRGNEQFF,TRBV19,TRBD2,-,TRBJ2-1
TGTGCCTGGAGTGGGGACAGGGCCAAGGAGCAGTACTTC,CAWSGDRAKEQYF,TRBV30,TRBD1,-,TRBJ2-7
TGTGCCAGCAGCTCAGAGACAGGGATGAGCACAGATACGCAGTATTTT,CASSSETGMSTDTQYF,TRBV7-3,TRBD1,once,TRBJ2-3
TGTGCCTGGAGGGGCACGTCCTCCTACAATGAGCAGTTCTTC,CAWRGTSSYNEQFF,TRBV30,-,-,TRBJ2-1
TGTGCCAGCGGAAGCGGACAGCTGAACACTGAAGCTTTCTTT,CASGSGQLNTEAFF,TRBV2,-,-,TRBJ1-1
TGTGCCATCAGTGAGTCATGGGACGCGGACGATGAGCAGTTCTTC,CAISESWDADDEQFF,TRBV10-3,-,-,TRBJ2-1
TGTGCCAGCAGCCCCGACAACTATGGCTACACCTTC,CASSPDNYGYTF,TRBV9,-,-,TRBJ1-2
TGTGCCAGCAGCGTAGACCCCAGGGGGGACATTCAGTACTTC,CASSVDPRGDIQYF,TRBV9,-,-,TRBJ2-4
TGTGCCAGCAGTTACCTCGGACCAAATCAGCCCCAGCATTTT,CASSYLGPNQPQHF,TRBV6-5,-,-,TRBJ1-5
TGCGCCAGCAGCTTGGAAGGCGCAAGGGGTTCACCCCTCCACTTT,CASSLEGARGSPLHF,TRBV5-1,-,-,TRBJ1-6